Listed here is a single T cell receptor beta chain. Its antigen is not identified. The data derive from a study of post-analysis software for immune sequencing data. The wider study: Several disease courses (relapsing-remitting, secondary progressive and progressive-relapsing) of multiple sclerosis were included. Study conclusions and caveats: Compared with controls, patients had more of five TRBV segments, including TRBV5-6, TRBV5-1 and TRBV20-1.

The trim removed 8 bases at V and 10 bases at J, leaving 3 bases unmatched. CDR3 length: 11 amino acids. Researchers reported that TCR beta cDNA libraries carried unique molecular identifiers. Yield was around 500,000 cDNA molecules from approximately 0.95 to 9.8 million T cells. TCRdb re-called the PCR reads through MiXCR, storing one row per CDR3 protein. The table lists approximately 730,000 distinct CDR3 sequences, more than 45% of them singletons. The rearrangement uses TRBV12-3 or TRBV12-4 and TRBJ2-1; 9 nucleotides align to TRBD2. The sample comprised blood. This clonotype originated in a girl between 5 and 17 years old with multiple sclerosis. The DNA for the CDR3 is TGTGCCAGCTTGACTAGCGGAGAGCAGTTCTTC. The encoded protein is CASLTSGEQFF.